The 28 T cell receptor beta chains below all came from one sample that was sequenced in a study of CD8 T cells in ankylosing spondylitis. TCRdb reanalysed the 5' RACE reads using MiXCR and keeps one entry per CDR3 protein. The sample carries about 36,000 distinct CDR3 sequences, roughly 12% recorded once. Sequenced: synovial fluid, either unsorted or a sorted T cell fraction (not recorded which). Every receptor here comes from a male donor with ankylosing spondylitis.

This clonotype was counted ten times or more. The chain uses TRBV4-3 and TRBJ2-3; a weak D match, TRBD2 (7 bases). CDR1 is LGHNA and CDR2 is YSLEER in the germline V gene. The V end lost 1 base, the J end lost 3 bases, and 11 bases lay between the germline ends. This CDR3 contains 15 residues. The CDR3, as DNA: TGCGCCAGCAGCCAAGGGGGGGGCGAGACAGATACGCAGTATTTT. Protein sequence: CASSQGGGETDTQYF.

This clonotype was observed at least ten times. The chain recombines TRBV5-1 with TRBJ2-3; D uncertain. The CDR3 runs to 15 residues. Germline CDR1 and CDR2: SGHRS and YFSETQ. Trimming removed 0 bases at V and 0 bases at J, with 8 bases between. CDR3 coding DNA: TGCGCCAGCAGCTTGGGGGCAGCTAGCACAGATACGCAGTATTTT. The encoded protein is CASSLGAASTDTQYF.

There are many counts of this clonotype. The chain recombines TRBV2 with TRBJ2-7, with 8 bases identical to TRBD1. CDR1 SNHLY and CDR2 FYNNEI come from the germline V gene. The CDR3 length is 11 residues. The V and J ends lost 6 bases and 5 bases, in that order; junction bases with no gene match: 0. CDR3 sequence (DNA): TGTGCCAGCAGGGACAGGGACGAGCAGTACTTC. Amino acids: CASRDRDEQYF.

Ten or more counts support this clonotype. V usage is TRBV7-9 and J usage is TRBJ2-7, with 12 bases identical to TRBD1. From germline, CDR1 is SEHNR and CDR2 FQNEAQ (reference sequence). The CDR3 runs 15 residues. J gave up 7 bases and V 3 bases, and 7 bases lay outside the gene matches. The CDR3 DNA sequence: TGTGCCAGCAGCTTCGGGACAGGGGGCTTAAAAGAGCAGTACTTC. As protein: CASSFGTGGLKEQYF.

The sample holds a few counts of this clonotype. The chain joins TRBV27 to TRBJ1-5; 12 bases fit TRBD1. Germline V CDR1 and CDR2: MNHEY, SMNVEV (reference sequence). After removal of 8 bases from V and 3 bases from J, the junction contained 11 bases not matched to a gene. CDR3 length: 17 residues. The CDR3: CASPRKGQGAINQPQHF. CDR3 coding DNA: TGTGCCAGCCCCCGGAAGGGACAGGGGGCAATCAATCAGCCCCAGCATTTT.

The V call is TRBV20-1, the J call TRBJ2-7; D call uncertain. Between the trimmed V and J ends, which lost 3 bases and 4 bases, there was a span of 10 bases. The CDR3 extends over 12 amino acids. Per germline, CDR1 DFQATT and CDR2 SNEGSKA (reference sequence). CDR3 in amino acids: CSARGWGYEQYF. The CDR3, as DNA: TGCAGTGCTAGGGGTTGGGGTTACGAGCAGTACTTC.

This clonotype was counted a few times. The V call is TRBV9, the J call TRBJ2-1; D perhaps matches TRBD1 (5 bases). Trimming removed 2 bases from V and 5 bases from J, with 17 bases in between. The CDR3 consists of 16 residues. CDR1 SGDLS and CDR2 YYNGEE come from the germline V gene. The CDR3 nucleotides read TGTGCCAGCAGCGTTCAGGGCCTCAGGTGGCACAATGAGCAGTTCTTC. It specifies CASSVQGLRWHNEQFF.

By sample share, this clonotype is large. The gene calls are TRBV21-1 and TRBJ1-5. TRBV21-1 is a recognized pseudogene. This CDR3 spans 18 amino acids. CDR3 DNA sequence: TGTGCCAGCAGCAAAGTTGTAAGAAAGGACGGTGGCAATCAGCCCCAGCATTTT. Its translation: CASSKVVRKDGGNQPQHF.

The sample holds a few counts of this clonotype. This chain uses TRBV20-1 with TRBJ1-4, with unresolved D. The CDR3 length is 11 residues. Trimming pared 3 bases from V and 6 bases from J, leaving 5 bases between. CDR1 is DFQATT and CDR2 is SNEGSKA in the germline V gene (reference sequence). The CDR3 DNA sequence: TGCAGTGCTAGTCCTGATGAAAAACTGTTTTTT. It is translated as CSASPDEKLFF.

This clonotype was found many times. This chain joins TRBV21-1 and TRBJ2-1. TRBV21-1 constitutes a pseudogene. The CDR3 covers 14 residues. In DNA, the CDR3 is TGTGCCAGCCGTCGGGGGGGCGCCTACAATGAGCAGTTCTTC. Its translation: CASRRGGAYNEQFF.

This clonotype was seen more than once but under ten times. The rearrangement joins TRBV12-3 or TRBV12-4 to TRBJ2-5; D is uncertain. CDR3 length: 15 amino acids. The ends were cut back, 5 bases at V and 1 base at J, with 14 bases in the middle. CDR3 protein: CASSPIGFVQETQYF. Here the CDR3 DNA reads TGTGCCAGCAGTCCGATAGGGTTCGTCCAAGAGACCCAGTACTTC.

This sequence joins TRBV6-5 and TRBJ2-5, with D possibly being TRBD2 (6 bases). This CDR3 region has 15 residues. V lost 0 bases, J lost 4 bases, and 12 bases lay in between. CDR1 and CDR2 (germline): MNHEY, SVGAGI. In DNA, the CDR3 is TGTGCCAGCAGTTACTCGACTAGGCAGCGAGAGACCCAGTACTTC. It encodes CASSYSTRQRETQYF.

The chain combines TRBV6-2 or TRBV6-3 with TRBJ1-5; D possibly corresponds to TRBD1 (5 bases). The CDR3 extends over 14 amino acids. Germline-derived CDR1 and CDR2 are MNHEY and SVGEGT. With 6 bases removed from V and 4 bases from J, the gap between germline ends came to 13 bases. DNA of the CDR3: TGTGCCAGCAGACTCAGGGAGTCAAATCAGCCCCAGCATTTT. Its protein product is CASRLRESNQPQHF.

CDR3 coding DNA: TGTGCCACCAGACCGAGGGTGGGCACCGGGGAGCTGTTTTTT. Protein sequence: CATRPRVGTGELFF. The rearrangement uses TRBV15 and TRBJ2-2; D may be TRBD2 (5 bases). The germline V gene has CDR1 LNHNV and CDR2 YYDKDF (reference sequence). V was trimmed by 6 bases and J by 4 bases, leaving 12 bases between them. The CDR3 length is 14 residues.

The CDR3 protein is CASSFSLPGQGKDYGYTF. DNA for the CDR3: TGTGCCAGCAGTTTTTCTCTCCCGGGACAGGGGAAAGACTATGGCTACACCTTC. The chain joins TRBV11-1 to TRBJ1-2; 10 bases fit TRBD1. Trimming cost V 6 bases and J 3 bases; bases outside gene matches: 16. From germline, CDR1 is SGHAT and CDR2 FQDESV (reference sequence). The length of the CDR3 is 18 residues.

Only a few counts were recorded for this clonotype. The chain couples TRBV2 to TRBJ2-1; 11 positions agree with TRBD2. The germline V gene has CDR1 SNHLY and CDR2 FYNNEI. CDR3 length: 14 amino acids. V trimming: 10 bases; J trimming: 4 bases; junction bases outside the gene matches: 6. CDR3 nucleotides: TGTGCCATCCTTAGCGGGAGGGAGTACAATGAGCAGTTCTTC. This translates into CAILSGREYNEQFF.

This clonotype was seen a handful of times. V gene TRBV21-1 combines with J gene TRBJ2-2; TRBD1 reflects the table's D call only, with no check against the DNA. TRBV21-1 is termed a pseudogene. The CDR3 is made up of 20 amino acids. This CDR3 reads CASSKPPLPSGEFGSGELFF. CDR3 coding DNA: TGTGCCAGCAGCAAACCCCCTCTCCCTAGCGGGGAGTTTGGTAGCGGGGAGCTGTTTTTT.

This clonotype has a count of ten or more. The chain employs TRBV7-6 and TRBJ2-5; TRBD2 aligns across 8 bases. This CDR3 contains 18 residues. The germline V gene encodes CDR1 SGHVS and CDR2 FNYEAQ. V trimming: 0 bases; J trimming: 2 bases; junction bases outside the gene matches: 11. As DNA, the CDR3 is TGTGCCAGCAGCTTAGCACCTCCTGGGACGGGAGGGCAAGAGACCCAGTACTTC. Translation gives CASSLAPPGTGGQETQYF. The full variable domain, completed using reference TRBV7-6 and TRBJ2-5, is GAGVSQSPRYKVTKRGQDVALRCDPISGHVSLYWYRQALGQGPEFLTYFNYEAQQDKSGLPNDRFSAERPEGSISTLTIQRTEQRDSAMYRCASSLAPPGTGGQETQYFGPGTRLLVL.

This chain joins TRBV4-3 and TRBJ2-1; TRBD1 matches at 11 bases. After removal of 4 bases from V and 8 bases from J, the junction contained 10 bases not matched to a gene. CDR1 is LGHNA, CDR2 YSLEER, per germline. This CDR3 has 16 residues. CDR3 residues: CASSLLLGQGAYEQFF. The CDR3, as DNA: TGCGCCAGCAGCCTCCTCTTAGGACAGGGGGCATATGAGCAGTTCTTC.

A remark on this clonotype: A read error may be the cause here, since a much bigger clone is one base away. The V and J genes are TRBV6-2 or TRBV6-3 and TRBJ1-5; D is ambiguous. Germline V gives CDR1 MNHEY, CDR2 SVGEGT. The germline V and J ends were trimmed by 8 bases and 3 bases, with 17 bases remaining between them. The CDR3 sequence is 15 residues long. CDR3 nucleotide sequence: TGTGCCAGCGGGGTTGTACGCGGACTCAATCAGCCCCAGCATTTT. It codes for CASGVVRGLNQPQHF.

The chain couples TRBV28 to TRBJ2-5; 11 positions agree with TRBD2. The CDR3 sequence is 17 residues long. Per the germline V gene, CDR1 is MDHEN and CDR2 is SYDVKM. Trimming removed 0 bases from V and 2 bases from J; junction bases left unmatched: 5. CDR3 loop: CASSLWTSGIVQETQYF. The CDR3 DNA is TGTGCCAGCAGTTTATGGACTAGCGGGATTGTTCAAGAGACCCAGTACTTC.

Ten or more counts support this clonotype. The chain recombines TRBV2 with TRBJ1-5, with no clear D. The CDR3 covers 13 residues. Trimming left V 3 bases short and J 4 bases short, with 7 bases between. In germline, CDR1 is SNHLY, CDR2 FYNNEI. The CDR3 DNA sequence: TGTGCCAGCAGTGACCACGGAAATCAGCCCCAGCATTTT. Protein product: CASSDHGNQPQHF.

The rearrangement joins TRBV7-9 to TRBJ2-3, with D hard to call. The CDR3 runs to 16 residues. Germline-derived CDR1 and CDR2 are SEHNR and FQNEAQ (reference sequence). The germline V and J ends were trimmed by 5 bases and 1 base, with 16 bases remaining between them. This CDR3 reads CASSAAVRPGTDTQYF. The CDR3 DNA follows: TGTGCCAGCAGCGCGGCGGTTCGGCCCGGCACAGATACGCAGTATTTT.

This clonotype was seen many times. The rearrangement uses TRBV6-5 and TRBJ1-3; unclear D gene. The length of the CDR3 is 15 residues. Trimming took 0 bases from V and 0 from J, leaving 6 bases between them. CDR1 and CDR2 from the germline V gene are MNHEY and SVGAGI. The CDR3 loop is CASSYSPDSGNTIYF. CDR3 bases: TGTGCCAGCAGTTACTCGCCAGACTCTGGAAACACCATATATTTT.

Within the sample, this clonotype is large. V gene TRBV20-1 combines with J gene TRBJ2-2; D uncertain. This CDR3 is built from 14 residues. CDR1 is DFQATT and CDR2 is SNEGSKA in the germline V gene (reference sequence). Trimming removed 0 bases at V and 5 bases at J, with 10 bases between. The CDR3 loop reads CSARDIGVTGELFF. In DNA form, the CDR3 reads TGCAGTGCTAGAGATATAGGAGTGACCGGGGAGCTGTTTTTT.

J is TRBJ2-3 and V is TRBV11-2; D assignment may be TRBD1 or TRBD2 (6 bases each). V lost 4 bases to trimming and J lost 6 bases, with 23 bases between them. The CDR3 consists of 17 residues. Germline CDR1 reads SGHAT; CDR2 reads FQNNGV. As DNA, the CDR3 is TGTGCCAGCAGCTGGGAGGAGGAGAGGGGGAGTTGGGATACGCAGTATTTT. Residues: CASSWEEERGSWDTQYF.

There are many counts of this clonotype. This chain uses TRBV12-3 or TRBV12-4 with TRBJ2-7; weak D call: TRBD1 (6 bases). V lost 4 bases and J 3 bases, leaving 19 bases between the germline ends. This CDR3 is built from 16 residues. The CDR3 region has the DNA TGTGCCAGCAGTTCAGCTGGACAGAGCAATTACTACGAGCAGTACTTC. Translating gives CASSSAGQSNYYEQYF.

This clonotype appeared many times. The J gene is TRBJ2-3, the V gene TRBV27; D is tentatively TRBD1 or TRBD2 (7 bases each). The CDR3 extends over 13 amino acids. Trimming removed 5 bases from V and 7 bases from J, with 13 bases in between. The germline gives CDR1 MNHEY, CDR2 SMNVEV (reference sequence). The CDR3 region is CASSPGGANTQYF. The CDR3, as DNA: TGTGCCAGCAGTCCAGGGGGGGCGAATACGCAGTATTTT.